The text below deals with one T cell receptor (beta chain). The antigen it binds to is not known. Qualities for individual bases were not recorded, and no much larger clone is one base off. These data are taken from a study of T-cell reconstitution after alpha-beta-depleted transplantation in children (dated by TCRdb to 2015 to 2016). Describing the broader study: Using TCR repertoire profiling, the study followed T-cell immune reconstitution in a quantitative way in children after TCRalphabeta/CD19-depleted allogeneic hematopoietic cell transplantation.

Receptor amplification or capture employed PCR. Instrument on record: Illumina HiSeq 2500. To normalize quantification of the TCRbeta repertoire, the TCR libraries were built with molecular barcoding that relied on unique molecular identifiers. TCRdb reanalyzed the raw reads on its own, using fastp at Q25 for trimming and MiXCR for clone calling, and kept in-frame beta chains. Identical CDR3 proteins give one entry, which carries the most common genes and DNA. A total of approximately 390,000 distinct CDR3 sequences appear in this sample, about a tenth of them only once. Of the sample, roughly 5.5% falls within the top ten clones. CDR1 and CDR2 (DFQATT, SNEGSKA) derive from the germline V gene (reference sequence). Here V drops 4 bases and J drops 4 bases, and the junction holds 13 bases not matched to any gene. Including the terminal cysteine and phenylalanine, the CDR3 comprises 17 residues. The only DNA kept is the CDR3, 51 bases in frame from the first base.

The chain links TRBV20-1 with TRBJ2-1; TRBD2 agrees with 10 junctional bases. The material sequenced was PBMCs from the stem cell graft donor, taken from the stem cell graft. This sequence was found in a human donor who donated a stem cell graft to a child with acute myeloid leukemia. The nucleotides are TGCAGTGCTACCCGGTCGGCTAGCGGGAGCGCTTACAATGAGCAGTTCTTC. Its protein reads: CSATRSASGSAYNEQFF.